This T cell receptor beta chain was recovered during a study of blood T cell repertoires in COVID-19. Trimming cost V 5 bases and J 4 bases, with 23 bases left between them. The CDR3 sequence is 17 residues long. The V gene's germline CDR1 is MNHEY and CDR2 SMNVEV (reference sequence). Original methodology: Reference gene primer amplification gave estimated nucleated cell counts. Sequencing was performed with immunoSEQ multiplex PCR; in TCRdb, only in-frame clones are kept and a portion is missing. V and J calls and clone size follow that table, whereas D and trimming were derived from the DNA. The table shows about 200,000 clones, with around 85% occurring only once.

This TCR came from a man between 60 and 75 years old with acute or convalescent COVID-19. The sequenced material came from peripheral blood. This sequence joins TRBV27 and TRBJ2-5; D is possibly TRBD1 (5 bases). The CDR3 here is CASSQTRLAGHGETQYF. CDR3 DNA: TGTGCCAGCAGTCAAACCCGGTTAGCAGGGCATGGAGAGACCCAGTACTTC.